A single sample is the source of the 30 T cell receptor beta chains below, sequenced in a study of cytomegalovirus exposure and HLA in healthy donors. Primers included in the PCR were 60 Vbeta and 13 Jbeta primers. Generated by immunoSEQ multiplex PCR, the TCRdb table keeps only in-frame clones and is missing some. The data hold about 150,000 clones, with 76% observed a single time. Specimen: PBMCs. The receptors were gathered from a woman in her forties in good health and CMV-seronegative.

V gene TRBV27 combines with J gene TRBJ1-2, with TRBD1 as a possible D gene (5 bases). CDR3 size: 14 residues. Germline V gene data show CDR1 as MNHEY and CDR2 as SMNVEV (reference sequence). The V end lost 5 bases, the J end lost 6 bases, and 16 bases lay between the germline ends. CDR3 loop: CASSGDSMRHGYTF. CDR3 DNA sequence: TGTGCCAGCAGTGGGGACTCTATGCGGCATGGCTACACCTTC.

DNA of the CDR3: TGTGCCAGCAGCCGGGACAGCTCCTACGAGCAGTACTTC. Protein product: CASSRDSSYEQYF. V and J are TRBV25-1 and TRBJ2-7; 7 bases map to TRBD1. The CDR3 totals 13 residues. Per germline, CDR1 MGHDK and CDR2 SYGVNS. The V and J ends lost 6 bases and 0 bases, in that order; junction bases with no gene match: 2.

CDR3 DNA sequence: TGTGCCAGCAGTGCCCCAGGGTTTTACGAGCAGTACTTC. It encodes CASSAPGFYEQYF. The rearrangement links TRBV6-5 to TRBJ2-7; D is possibly TRBD1 (5 bases). Trimming took off 5 bases at V and 4 bases at J, with 12 bases between the two ends. The germline CDR1 and CDR2 sequences are MNHEY and SVGAGI. The CDR3 length is 13 residues.

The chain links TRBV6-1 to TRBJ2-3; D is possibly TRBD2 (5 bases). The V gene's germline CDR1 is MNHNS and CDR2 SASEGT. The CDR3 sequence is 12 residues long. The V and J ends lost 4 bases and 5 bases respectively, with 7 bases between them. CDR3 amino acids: CASSASGDTQYF. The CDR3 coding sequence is TGTGCCAGCAGTGCGAGCGGAGATACGCAGTATTTT.

The CDR3 sequence: CATSRAGTSGETQYF. The CDR3 DNA follows: TGTGCCACCAGCAGAGCCGGGACTAGCGGTGAGACCCAGTACTTC. The chain is built from TRBV15 and TRBJ2-5, with 11 bases that match TRBD2. In germline, CDR1 is LNHNV, CDR2 YYDKDF (reference sequence). This CDR3 is 15 amino acids long. The trim removed 1 base at V and 5 bases at J, leaving 3 bases unmatched.

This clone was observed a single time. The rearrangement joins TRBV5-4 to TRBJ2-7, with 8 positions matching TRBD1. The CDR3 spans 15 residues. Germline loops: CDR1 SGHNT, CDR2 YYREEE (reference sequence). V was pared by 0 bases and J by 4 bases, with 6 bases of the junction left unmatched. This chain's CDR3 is CASSLAGTGGYEQYF. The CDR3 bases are TGTGCCAGCAGCTTGGCCGGGACAGGTGGGTACGAGCAGTACTTC.

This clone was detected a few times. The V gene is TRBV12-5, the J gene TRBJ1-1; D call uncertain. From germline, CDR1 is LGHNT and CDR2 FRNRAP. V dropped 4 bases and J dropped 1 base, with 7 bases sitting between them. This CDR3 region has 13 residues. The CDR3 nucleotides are TGTGCTAGTGGTTCGGAGGCGAACACTGAAGCTTTCTTT. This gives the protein CASGSEANTEAFF.

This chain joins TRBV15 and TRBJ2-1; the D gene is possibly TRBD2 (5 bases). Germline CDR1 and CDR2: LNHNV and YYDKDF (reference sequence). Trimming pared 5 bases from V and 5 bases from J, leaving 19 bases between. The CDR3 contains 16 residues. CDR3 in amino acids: CATSRGLSLVHNEQFF. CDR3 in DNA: TGTGCCACCAGCCGCGGACTCTCCTTGGTCCACAATGAGCAGTTCTTC.

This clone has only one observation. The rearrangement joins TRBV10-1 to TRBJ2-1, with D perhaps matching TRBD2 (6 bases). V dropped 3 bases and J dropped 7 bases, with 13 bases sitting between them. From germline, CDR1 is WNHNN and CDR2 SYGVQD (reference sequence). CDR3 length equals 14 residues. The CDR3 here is CASSEWGRRNEQFF. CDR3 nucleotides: TGCGCCAGCAGTGAATGGGGGAGGAGAAATGAGCAGTTCTTC.

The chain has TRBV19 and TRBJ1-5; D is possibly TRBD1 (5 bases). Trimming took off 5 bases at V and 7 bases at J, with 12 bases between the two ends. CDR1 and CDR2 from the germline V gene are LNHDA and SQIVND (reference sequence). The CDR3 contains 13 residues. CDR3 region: CASSLQGWQPQHF. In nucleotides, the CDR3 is TGTGCCAGTAGTCTCCAGGGCTGGCAGCCCCAGCATTTT.

CDR3 nucleotide sequence: TGTGCCAGCAGCTTAGGAGCAGGGGGTTTAGAGACCCAGTACTTC. Translated: CASSLGAGGLETQYF. The gene calls are TRBV7-9 and TRBJ2-5, with 7 bases aligning to TRBD1. V trimming: 1 base; J trimming: 4 bases; junction bases outside the gene matches: 6. CDR3 length equals 15 residues. Germline CDR1 SEHNR, CDR2 FQNEAQ (reference sequence).

CDR3 in amino acids: CASTIGGPEAFF. DNA of the CDR3: TGTGCCAGCACCATTGGGGGCCCTGAAGCTTTCTTT. The chain combines TRBV7-9 with TRBJ1-1, with D maybe TRBD1 (6 bases). Deletions cut 7 bases from V and 6 bases from J, with 12 bases between. This CDR3 region has 12 residues. Germline lookup yields CDR1 SEHNR and CDR2 FQNEAQ (reference sequence).

The CDR3 sequence: CASSPPPRTTGSGQKLFF. The CDR3 bases are TGTGCCAGCAGCCCCCCACCAAGGACGACAGGGTCGGGGCAAAAACTGTTTTTT. The V and J genes are TRBV7-8 and TRBJ1-4, with 7 bases identical to TRBD1. The germline V gene has CDR1 SGHVS and CDR2 FQNEAQ. The J segment lost 9 bases and the V segment lost 5 bases, leaving 21 bases of the junction unmatched. CDR3 size: 18 residues.

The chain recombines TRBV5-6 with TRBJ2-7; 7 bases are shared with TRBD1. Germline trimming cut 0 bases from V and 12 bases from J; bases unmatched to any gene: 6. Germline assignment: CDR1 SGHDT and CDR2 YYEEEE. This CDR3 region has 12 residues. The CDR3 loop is CASSLGSTGAYF. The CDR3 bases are TGTGCCAGCAGCTTGGGTTCTACAGGGGCGTACTTC.

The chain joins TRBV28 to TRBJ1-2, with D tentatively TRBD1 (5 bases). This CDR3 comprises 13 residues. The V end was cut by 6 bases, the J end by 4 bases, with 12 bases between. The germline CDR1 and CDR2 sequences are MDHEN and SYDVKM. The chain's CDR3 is CASSPIGGYGYTF. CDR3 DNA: TGTGCCAGCAGCCCCATCGGGGGCTATGGCTACACCTTC.

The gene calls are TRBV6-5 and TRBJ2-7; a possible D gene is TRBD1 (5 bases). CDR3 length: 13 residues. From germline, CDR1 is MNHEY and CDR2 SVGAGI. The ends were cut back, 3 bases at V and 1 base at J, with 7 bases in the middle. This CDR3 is CASSYRQSYEQYF. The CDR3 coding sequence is TGTGCCAGCAGTTATCGACAGTCCTACGAGCAGTACTTC.

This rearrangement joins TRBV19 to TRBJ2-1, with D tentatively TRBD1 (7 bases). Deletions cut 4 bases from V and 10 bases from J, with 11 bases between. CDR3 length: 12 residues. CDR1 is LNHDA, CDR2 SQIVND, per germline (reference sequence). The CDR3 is CASSTQGGEQFF. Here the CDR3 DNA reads TGTGCCAGTAGTACCCAGGGGGGCGAGCAGTTCTTC.

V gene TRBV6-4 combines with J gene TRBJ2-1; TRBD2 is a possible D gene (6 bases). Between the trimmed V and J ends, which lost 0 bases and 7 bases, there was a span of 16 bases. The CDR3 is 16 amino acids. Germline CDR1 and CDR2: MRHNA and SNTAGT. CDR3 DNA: TGTGCCAGCAGTGACTCGGGCGGGAAAAGAGGTAATGAGCAGTTCTTC. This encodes CASSDSGGKRGNEQFF.

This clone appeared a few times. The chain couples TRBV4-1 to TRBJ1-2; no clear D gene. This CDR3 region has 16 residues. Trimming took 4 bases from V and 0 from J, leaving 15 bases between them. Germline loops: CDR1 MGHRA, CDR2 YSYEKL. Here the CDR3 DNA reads TGCGCCAGCAGCCCCTCGTATTCTGCGGCTAACTATGGCTACACCTTC. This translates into CASSPSYSAANYGYTF.

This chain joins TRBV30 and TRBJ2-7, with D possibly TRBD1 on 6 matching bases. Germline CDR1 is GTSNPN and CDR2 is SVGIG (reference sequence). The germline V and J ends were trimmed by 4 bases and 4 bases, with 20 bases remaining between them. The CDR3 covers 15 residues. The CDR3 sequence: CAWTPEAGVLYEQYF. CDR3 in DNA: TGTGCCTGGACTCCCGAGGCAGGGGTTTTGTACGAGCAGTACTTC.

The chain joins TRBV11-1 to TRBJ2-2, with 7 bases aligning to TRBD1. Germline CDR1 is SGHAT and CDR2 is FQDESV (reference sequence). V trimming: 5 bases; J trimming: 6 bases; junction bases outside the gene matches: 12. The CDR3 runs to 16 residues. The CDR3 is CASSHTGVLFAGELFF. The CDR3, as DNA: TGTGCCAGCAGCCACACAGGGGTGTTATTTGCCGGGGAGCTGTTTTTT. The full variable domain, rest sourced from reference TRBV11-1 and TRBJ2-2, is EAEVAQSPRYKITEKSQAVAFWCDPISGHATLYWYRQILGQGPELLVQFQDESVVDDSQLPKDRFSAERLKGVDSTLKIQPAELGDSAMYLCASSHTGVLFAGELFFGEGSRLTVL.

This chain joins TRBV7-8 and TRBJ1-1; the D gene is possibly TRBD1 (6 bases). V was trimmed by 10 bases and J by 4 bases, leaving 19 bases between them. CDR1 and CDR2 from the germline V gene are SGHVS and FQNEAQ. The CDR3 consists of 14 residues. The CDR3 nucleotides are TGTGCCACCACCTTCATAACCAGGGGCACTGAAGCTTTCTTT. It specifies CATTFITRGTEAFF. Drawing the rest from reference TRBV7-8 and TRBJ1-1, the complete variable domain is GAGVSQSPRYKVAKRGQDVALRCDPISGHVSLFWYQQALGQGPEFLTYFQNEAQLDKSGLPSDRFFAERPEGSVSTLKIQRTQQEDSAVYLCATTFITRGTEAFFGQGTRLTVV.

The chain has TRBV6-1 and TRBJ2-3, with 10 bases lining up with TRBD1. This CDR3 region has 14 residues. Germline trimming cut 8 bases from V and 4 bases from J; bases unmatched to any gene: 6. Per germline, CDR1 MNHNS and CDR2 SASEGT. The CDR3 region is CASGQTGGADTQYF. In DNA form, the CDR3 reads TGTGCCAGCGGACAGACAGGGGGCGCAGATACGCAGTATTTT.

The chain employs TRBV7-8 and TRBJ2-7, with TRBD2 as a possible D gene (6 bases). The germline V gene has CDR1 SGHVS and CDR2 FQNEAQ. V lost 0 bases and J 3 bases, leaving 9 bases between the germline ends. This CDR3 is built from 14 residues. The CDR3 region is CASSLAFGGYEQYF. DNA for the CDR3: TGTGCCAGCAGCTTAGCATTCGGGGGCTACGAGCAGTACTTC.

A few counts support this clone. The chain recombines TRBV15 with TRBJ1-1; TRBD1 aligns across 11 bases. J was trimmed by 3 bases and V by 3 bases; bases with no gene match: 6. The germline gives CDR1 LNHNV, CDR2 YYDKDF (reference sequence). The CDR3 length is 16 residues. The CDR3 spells CATSRVLGQGDTEAFF. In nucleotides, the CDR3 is TGTGCCACCAGCAGGGTCCTGGGACAGGGGGACACTGAAGCTTTCTTT. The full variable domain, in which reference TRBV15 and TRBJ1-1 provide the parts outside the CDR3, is DAMVIQNPRYQVTQFGKPVTLSCSQTLNHNVMYWYQQKSSQAPKLLFHYYDKDFNNEADTPDNFQSRRPNTSFCFLDIRSPGLGDTAMYLCATSRVLGQGDTEAFFGQGTRLTVV.

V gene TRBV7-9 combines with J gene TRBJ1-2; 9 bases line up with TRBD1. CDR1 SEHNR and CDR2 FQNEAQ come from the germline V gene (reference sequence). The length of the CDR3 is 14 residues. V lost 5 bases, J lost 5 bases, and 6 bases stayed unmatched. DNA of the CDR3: TGTGCCAGCAGCGACCGGGACAGGGTTTATGGCTACACCTTC. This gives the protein CASSDRDRVYGYTF.

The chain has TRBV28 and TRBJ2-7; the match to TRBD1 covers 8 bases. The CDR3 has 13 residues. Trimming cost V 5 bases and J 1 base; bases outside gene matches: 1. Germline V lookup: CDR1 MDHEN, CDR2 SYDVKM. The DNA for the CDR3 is TGTGCCAGCAGTCGACAGGGGTCCTACGAGCAGTACTTC. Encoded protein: CASSRQGSYEQYF.

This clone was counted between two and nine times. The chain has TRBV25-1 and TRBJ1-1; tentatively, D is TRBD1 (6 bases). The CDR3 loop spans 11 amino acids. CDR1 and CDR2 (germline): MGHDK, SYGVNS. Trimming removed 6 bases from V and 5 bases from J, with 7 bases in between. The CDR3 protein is CASRGTTEAFF. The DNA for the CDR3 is TGTGCCAGCAGGGGGACAACTGAAGCTTTCTTT.

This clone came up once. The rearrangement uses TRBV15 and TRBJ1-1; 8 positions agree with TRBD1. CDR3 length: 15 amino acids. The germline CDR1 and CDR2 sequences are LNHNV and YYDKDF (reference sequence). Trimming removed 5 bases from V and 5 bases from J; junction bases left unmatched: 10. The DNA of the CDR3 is TGTGCCACCAGCGCGCGACAGGGGATGGAGACTGAAGCTTTCTTT. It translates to CATSARQGMETEAFF.

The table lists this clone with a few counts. Written as DNA, the CDR3 is TGTGCCAGTAGTAGACAGGGGGCGCGTACTGAAGCTTTCTTT. Amino acid sequence: CASSRQGARTEAFF. The rearrangement uses TRBV19 and TRBJ1-1; 10 nucleotides agree with TRBD1. CDR1 is LNHDA and CDR2 is SQIVND in the germline V gene (reference sequence). V dropped 4 bases and J dropped 5; count of bases not matched to a gene: 4. The CDR3 extends over 14 amino acids.